This T cell receptor (beta chain) originates from a study of T-cell memory formation after mild COVID-19. In TCRdb, the 5' RACE reads were re-called with MiXCR into one record per CDR3 protein. The table lists some 490,000 distinct CDR3 sequences, roughly 18% of them singletons, with about 12% in the top ten. CDR3 length: 15 amino acids. V was cut by 4 bases and J by 8 bases, with 18 bases left in between. Germline V lookup: CDR1 SGHTA, CDR2 FQGNSA. Sequencing was done on a sample of PBMCs or a T cell subset sorted from them (not recorded which). This chain connects TRBV7-2 to TRBJ2-4, with a weak D call TRBD1 (6 bases). The source of this sequence is an adult woman who had mild COVID-19 (a few samples of this study predate the infection). Cell type and time point are not known. The CDR3 here is CASSSGQNWPYIQYF. CDR3 nucleotides: TGTGCCAGCAGCTCCGGACAGAACTGGCCGTACATTCAGTACTTC.